What follows are 9 T cell receptor beta chains derived from one specimen sequenced in a study of T-cell reconstitution after alpha-beta-depleted transplantation in children. Unique molecular identifiers were incorporated into the prepared TCRbeta library. TCRdb ran MiXCR on the PCR reads and lists one entry per CDR3 protein. The sample records 90,000 to 95,000 distinct CDR3 sequences, 9.5% to 15% being singletons. Here the sequenced sample was PBMCs from the stem cell graft donor, taken from the stem cell graft. All receptors derive from a human donor who donated a stem cell graft to a child with inherited bone marrow failure.

This clonotype was detected many times. The gene calls are TRBV27 and TRBJ2-5; 8 bases agree with TRBD2. Germline CDR1 MNHEY, CDR2 SMNVEV (reference sequence). This CDR3 is 15 amino acids long. With 5 bases clipped from V and 5 bases from J, the junction kept 10 bases outside the gene matches. CDR3 bases: TGTGCCAGCAGTCCCTCCACAAGCGGGAGCGAGACCCAGTACTTC. Amino acids: CASSPSTSGSETQYF.

The rearrangement joins TRBV20-1 to TRBJ1-3; 9 nucleotides align to TRBD1. Germline loops: CDR1 DFQATT, CDR2 SNEGSKA (reference sequence). The junction had 7 bases not matched to a gene; V was cut back by 0 bases and J by 4 bases. The CDR3 is 16 amino acids. CDR3 DNA: TGCAGTGCTAGAGATAAACAGGGGGCAAGAGGAAACACCATATATTTT. Encoded protein: CSARDKQGARGNTIYF.

This clonotype has at least ten counts. The gene calls are TRBV19 and TRBJ2-1; D is possibly TRBD1 or TRBD2 (5 bases each). Deletions cut 3 bases from V and 2 bases from J, with 8 bases between. Per germline, CDR1 LNHDA and CDR2 SQIVND (reference sequence). This CDR3 region has 14 residues. The CDR3 spells CASSIVGAYNEQFF. The CDR3 nucleotides are TGTGCCAGTAGTATCGTGGGGGCCTACAATGAGCAGTTCTTC.

This chain links TRBV7-2 with TRBJ2-7; 12 nucleotides line up with TRBD2. The CDR3 sequence is 15 residues long. Germline V lookup: CDR1 SGHTA, CDR2 FQGNSA. V was pared by 5 bases and J by 7 bases, with 9 bases of the junction left unmatched. The CDR3 nucleotides read TGTGCCAGCAGCATTGGACTAGCGGGAACCCTTGAGCAGTACTTC. This encodes CASSIGLAGTLEQYF.

The chain recombines TRBV2 with TRBJ2-3, with a tentative D call TRBD2 (6 bases). The V gene lost 4 bases and the J gene lost 4 bases, with 12 bases spanning the gap. This CDR3 has 14 residues. The germline gives CDR1 SNHLY, CDR2 FYNNEI. The chain's CDR3 is CASSARRGADTQYF. The CDR3 DNA sequence: TGTGCCAGCAGTGCTCGGCGGGGAGCAGATACGCAGTATTTT.

This clonotype was counted ten times or more. The chain is built from TRBV7-9 and TRBJ1-2, with 7 bases fitting TRBD1. Germline V gives CDR1 SEHNR, CDR2 FQNEAQ (reference sequence). With 5 bases clipped from V and 4 bases from J, the junction kept 13 bases outside the gene matches. The CDR3 totals 16 residues. In DNA, the CDR3 is TGTGCCAGCAGCCCCCCAGAAGTAGACAGGGTCTATGGCTACACCTTC. Its protein product is CASSPPEVDRVYGYTF. The complete variable domain, with remaining parts taken from reference TRBV7-9 and TRBJ1-2, reads DTGVSQNPRHKITKRGQNVTFRCDPISEHNRLYWYRQTLGQGPEFLTYFQNEAQLEKSRLLSDRFSAERPKGSFSTLEIQRTEQGDSAMYLCASSPPEVDRVYGYTFGSGTRLTVV.

This clonotype was observed many times. The chain couples TRBV29-1 to TRBJ2-1; 7 nucleotides agree with TRBD2. V dropped 7 bases and J dropped 0; count of bases not matched to a gene: 6. Germline V gene sequence: CDR1 SQVTM, CDR2 ANQGSEA. The length of the CDR3 is 14 residues. CDR3 nucleotides: TGCAGCGCAGAAGGGAGGGGCTCCTACAATGAGCAGTTCTTC. It yields the protein CSAEGRGSYNEQFF.

The chain carries TRBV5-6 and TRBJ2-3, with 10 bases lining up with TRBD2. Germline V gene sequence: CDR1 SGHDT, CDR2 YYEEEE. The CDR3 runs to 16 residues. V shed 0 bases, J shed 2 bases, and the junction held 3 bases outside the gene matches. CDR3 sequence (DNA): TGTGCCAGCAGCTTGGGACTAGCGGGTCTCACAGATACGCAGTATTTT. The encoded protein is CASSLGLAGLTDTQYF.

The V call is TRBV5-4, the J call TRBJ2-1; D not resolved. Per the germline V gene, CDR1 is SGHNT and CDR2 is YYREEE (reference sequence). V lost 5 bases, J lost 0 bases, and 12 bases lay in between. This CDR3 spans 15 amino acids. In DNA, the CDR3 is TGTGCCAGCAGATCCGCGGTAGGCTCCTACAATGAGCAGTTCTTC. Translated: CASRSAVGSYNEQFF.